Listed below are T cell receptor beta chains from one sample, sequenced in a study of blood T cell repertoires in COVID-19. Using immunoSEQ multiplex PCR, the repertoire was profiled, and TCRdb retains in-frame clones only, with some absent. The repertoire includes about 200,000 clones, 89% of them detected once, and around 8% sits in the top ten. Sequenced: PBMCs or T cells enriched from blood (not recorded which). All receptors derive from a woman aged 18-29 years who had recovered from COVID-19. CDR3s include the opening cysteine and the closing phenylalanine or tryptophan. Fields, in order: D gene, V gene, clone size, J gene, CDR3 DNA, CDR3 protein. A D gene is named only where the DNA matches it firmly. The size of a clone is reported for some rows only, either as once, few or many, or as a class for expanded clones.

TRBD1	TRBV4-1	once	TRBJ2-7	TGCGCCAGCAGCCATCGGACAGGGTATCCCTACGAGCAGTACTTC	CASSHRTGYPYEQYF
.	TRBV4-1	.	TRBJ2-7	TGCGCCAGCAGTAAAGGGGCTGTCTACGAGCAGTACTTC	CASSKGAVYEQYF
.	TRBV19	.	TRBJ1-1	TGTGCCTCAGGGTACACTGAAGCTTTCTTT	CASGYTEAFF
.	TRBV28	.	TRBJ1-2	TGTGCCAGCAACACCGCTCAGGGGGGCTACACCTTC	CASNTAQGGYTF
.	TRBV10-2	.	TRBJ1-2	TGCGCCAGCAGTGGAACAGGCCTCCTGGGAGGCTACACCTTC	CASSGTGLLGGYTF
TRBD1	TRBV3-1/TRBV3-2	.	TRBJ1-4	TGTGCCAGCAGCGATTTCCACTTTTCCCCGGACAGGAATAATGAAAAACTGTTTTTT	CASSDFHFSPDRNNEKLFF
.	TRBV4-1	.	TRBJ2-1	TGCGCCAGCAGCCAAGAGGGGTCTGCGGGTTTGGTTTACAATGAGCAGTTCTTC	CASSQEGSAGLVYNEQFF
.	TRBV5-4	.	TRBJ1-2	TGTGCCAGCACCCCCTTTACGGGTAGCTATGGCTACACCTTC	CASTPFTGSYGYTF
TRBD2	TRBV20-1	.	TRBJ2-3	TGCAGTGCTAGTGGGACTAGCGAGGCGGCATCGCAGTATTTT	CSASGTSEAASQYF
.	TRBV12-3/TRBV12-4	few	TRBJ1-2	TGTGCCAGCAGTTTAACCGGGGGCTACACCTTC	CASSLTGGYTF
.	TRBV6-5	.	TRBJ1-2	TGTGCCAGCAGTTACGGCCCAGGGGAAGGGTATGGCTACACCTTC	CASSYGPGEGYGYTF
TRBD1	TRBV5-1	.	TRBJ2-3	TGCGCCAGCAAGAGGGACAGGGCAGTGGATACGCAGTATTTT	CASKRDRAVDTQYF
.	TRBV30	.	TRBJ1-3	TGTGCCTGGAGTCTCGGGACAATCTCTGGAAACACCATATATTTT	CAWSLGTISGNTIYF
TRBD1	TRBV6-1	.	TRBJ2-7	TGTGCCAGCAGTGAAGGAGAGGGGGCATCCTACGAGCAGTACTTC	CASSEGEGASYEQYF
.	TRBV12-3/TRBV12-4	few	TRBJ1-1	TGTGCCAGCAGTTCAGAGGTCACTGAAGCTTTCTTT	CASSSEVTEAFF
.	TRBV18	.	TRBJ1-4	TGTGCCAGCTCCCCCGGGGGGGTCGGAAAACTGTTTTTT	CASSPGGVGKLFF
TRBD1	TRBV28	.	TRBJ1-2	TGTGCCAGCAGTTTATTACCGGGACAGGACTATGGCTACACCTTC	CASSLLPGQDYGYTF
.	TRBV11-2	few	TRBJ1-1	TGTGCCAGCAGCTTCTCCTTTCCGAACACTGAAGCTTTCTTT	CASSFSFPNTEAFF
.	TRBV5-4	.	TRBJ2-7	TGTGCCAGCAGCCAGGACAGAGTCGGGCAGTACTTC	CASSQDRVGQYF
TRBD1	TRBV2	.	TRBJ1-3	TGTGCCAGCAGTGAAGGCCGACAGGGTTCTGGAAACACCATATATTTT	CASSEGRQGSGNTIYF
TRBD1	TRBV4-2	.	TRBJ1-6	TGTGCCAGCAGCCGGACGACAGGGGCAAATAATTCACCCCTCCACTTT	CASSRTTGANNSPLHF
TRBD1	TRBV6-5	.	TRBJ2-7	TGTGCCAGCAGTCACCGACAGGGGTACGAGCAGTACTTC	CASSHRQGYEQYF
TRBD2	TRBV6-1	.	TRBJ2-5	TGTGCCAGCAGTGAAGCGGTCGGGGGGGGGCAGCGAAAGACCCAGTACTTC	CASSEAVGGGQRKTQYF
TRBD1	TRBV24-1	.	TRBJ2-1	TGTGCCACCGGGACAGACTACAATGAGCAGTTCTTC	CATGTDYNEQFF
.	TRBV14	.	TRBJ1-3	TGTGCCAGCAGCCTATGGGCAGGGTCTGGAAACACCATATATTTT	CASSLWAGSGNTIYF
TRBD2	TRBV18	.	TRBJ2-3	TGTGCCAGCTCACCGGGACTAGCAAGCACAGATACGCAGTATTTT	CASSPGLASTDTQYF
.	TRBV6-5	few	TRBJ1-5	TGTGCCAGCAGGGGCAGGGGCCCTAGCAATCAGCCCCAGCATTTT	CASRGRGPSNQPQHF
TRBD1	TRBV28	.	TRBJ2-6	TGTGCCAGCAGTCGATCAACCTTCGACAGGGGGCCTAAGAGCTTTGGGGCCAACGTCCTGACTTTC	CASSRSTFDRGPKSFGANVLTF
.	TRBV5-1	.	TRBJ1-3	TGCGCCAGCAGCTTGGGCCCAGGGGCTGGAAACACCATATATTTT	CASSLGPGAGNTIYF
TRBD1	TRBV2	.	TRBJ1-3	TGTGCCAGCAGGAGGGGACAGGGGCCCCACACCATATATTTT	CASRRGQGPHTIYF
TRBD1	TRBV7-8	.	TRBJ2-1	TGTGCCAGCAGCCTCACAGGGGACTCCTACAATGAGCAGTTCTTC	CASSLTGDSYNEQFF
.	TRBV6-5	.	TRBJ2-3	TGTGCCAGCAGTTACCGGACAGGCACAGATACGCAGTATTTT	CASSYRTGTDTQYF
TRBD1	TRBV5-5	.	TRBJ1-5	TGTGCCAGCAATACAGGGGGCGAGTCTAGCAATCAGCCCCAGCATTTT	CASNTGGESSNQPQHF
.	TRBV3-1/TRBV3-2	.	TRBJ1-3	TGTGCCAGCAGCCAAGTAGTTGGGCCTGGAAACACCATATATTTT	CASSQVVGPGNTIYF
TRBD1	TRBV27	.	TRBJ2-7	TGTGCCAGCAGTTTTCGACAGGGTGGGAACGAGCAGTACTTC	CASSFRQGGNEQYF
.	TRBV6-1	.	TRBJ1-2	TGTGCCAGCAGTGAACAGAAGAACTATGGCTACACCTTC	CASSEQKNYGYTF
TRBD1	TRBV3-1/TRBV3-2	.	TRBJ1-2	TGTGCCAGCAGCCCGGACAGGGACTATGGCTACACCTTC	CASSPDRDYGYTF